This T cell receptor beta chain comes out of a study of blood T cell repertoires in COVID-19. Study-wide context: PBMCs, B-cell-depleted T cells, or T cells provided the cDNA or gDNA that made up the material.

Produced via immunoSEQ multiplex PCR; TCRdb's table is partial and in-frame only. Of roughly 230,000 clones in the sample, 82% were seen once. CDR1 KGHSH and CDR2 LQKENI come from the germline V gene. The CDR3 covers 15 residues. V was shortened by 1 base and J by 1 base, with 7 bases between the two germline ends. The clonotype comes from a woman of 80 years or more with acute or convalescent COVID-19. The sequenced sample was peripheral blood. The rearrangement links TRBV18 to TRBJ2-2, with a tentative D call TRBD1 (6 bases). In DNA, the CDR3 is TGTGCCAGCTCACCACAGGGACAGAACACCGGGGAGCTGTTTTTT. It specifies CASSPQGQNTGELFF.